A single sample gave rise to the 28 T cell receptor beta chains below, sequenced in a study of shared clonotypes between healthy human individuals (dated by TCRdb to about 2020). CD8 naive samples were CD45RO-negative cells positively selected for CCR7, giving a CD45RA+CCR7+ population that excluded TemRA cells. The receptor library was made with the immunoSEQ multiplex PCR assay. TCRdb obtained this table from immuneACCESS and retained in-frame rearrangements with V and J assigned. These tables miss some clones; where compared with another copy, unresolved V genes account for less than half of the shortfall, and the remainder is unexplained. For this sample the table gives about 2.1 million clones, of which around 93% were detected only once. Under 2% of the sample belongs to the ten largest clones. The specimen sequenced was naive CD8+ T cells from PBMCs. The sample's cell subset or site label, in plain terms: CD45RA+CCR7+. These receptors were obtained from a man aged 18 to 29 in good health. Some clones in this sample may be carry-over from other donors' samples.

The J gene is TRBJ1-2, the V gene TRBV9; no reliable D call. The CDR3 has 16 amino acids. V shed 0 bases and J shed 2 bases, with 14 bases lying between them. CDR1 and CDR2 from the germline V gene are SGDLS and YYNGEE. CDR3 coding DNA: TGTGCCAGCAGCGTAGCTCTCGGGGTCTCGAACTATGGCTACACCTTC. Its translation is CASSVALGVSNYGYTF.

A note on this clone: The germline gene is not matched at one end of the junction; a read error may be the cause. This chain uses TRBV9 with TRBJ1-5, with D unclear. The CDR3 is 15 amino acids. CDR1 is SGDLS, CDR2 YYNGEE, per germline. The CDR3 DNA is TGTGCCAGCAGCGTAGAGGGCGTCAGTAATCGGCCCCAGCATTTT. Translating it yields CASSVEGVSNRPQHF.

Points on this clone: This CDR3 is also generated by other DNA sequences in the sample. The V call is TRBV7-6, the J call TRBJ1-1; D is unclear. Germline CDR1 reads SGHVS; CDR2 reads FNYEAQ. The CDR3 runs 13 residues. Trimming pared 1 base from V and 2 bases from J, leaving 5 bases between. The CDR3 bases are TGTGCCAGCAGCTTAGAAGGCAACACTGAAGCTTTCTTT. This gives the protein CASSLEGNTEAFF.

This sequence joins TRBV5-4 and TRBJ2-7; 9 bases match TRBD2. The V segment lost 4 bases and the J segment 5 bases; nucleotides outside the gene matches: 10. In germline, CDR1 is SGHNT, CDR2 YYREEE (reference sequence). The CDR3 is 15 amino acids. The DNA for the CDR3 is TGTGCCAGCAGCGTGGCTAGTCAGCGGGAGGACGAGCAGTACTTC. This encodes CASSVASQREDEQYF.

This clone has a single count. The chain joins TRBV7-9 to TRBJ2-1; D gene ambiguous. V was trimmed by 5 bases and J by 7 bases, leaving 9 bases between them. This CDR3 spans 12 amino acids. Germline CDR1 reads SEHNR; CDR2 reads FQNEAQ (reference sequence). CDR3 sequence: CASSPGVNEQFF. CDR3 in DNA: TGTGCCAGCAGCCCTGGGGTGAATGAGCAGTTCTTC.

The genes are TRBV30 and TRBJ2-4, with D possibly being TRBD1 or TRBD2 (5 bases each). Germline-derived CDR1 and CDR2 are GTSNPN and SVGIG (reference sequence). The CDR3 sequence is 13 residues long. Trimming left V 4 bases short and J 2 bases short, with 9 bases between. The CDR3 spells CAWTGRTKNIQYF. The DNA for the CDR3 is TGTGCCTGGACAGGGAGAACCAAAAACATTCAGTACTTC.

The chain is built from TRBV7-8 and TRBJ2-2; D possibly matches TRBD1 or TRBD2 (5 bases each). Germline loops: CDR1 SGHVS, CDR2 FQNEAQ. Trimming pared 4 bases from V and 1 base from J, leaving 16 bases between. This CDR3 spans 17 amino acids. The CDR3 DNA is TGTGCCAGCAGCTACGCCCGGGGCGAGCTGAACACCGGGGAGCTGTTTTTT. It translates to CASSYARGELNTGELFF.

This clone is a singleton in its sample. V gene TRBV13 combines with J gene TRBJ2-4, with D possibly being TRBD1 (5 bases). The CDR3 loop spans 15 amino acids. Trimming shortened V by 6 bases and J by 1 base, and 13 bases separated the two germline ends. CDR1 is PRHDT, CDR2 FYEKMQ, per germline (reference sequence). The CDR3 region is CASSHRTFAKNIQYF. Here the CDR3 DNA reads TGTGCCAGCAGTCACAGGACATTTGCCAAAAACATTCAGTACTTC.

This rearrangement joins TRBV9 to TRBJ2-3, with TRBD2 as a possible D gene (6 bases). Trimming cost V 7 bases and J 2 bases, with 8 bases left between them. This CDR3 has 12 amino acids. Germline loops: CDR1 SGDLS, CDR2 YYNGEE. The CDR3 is CASRGDTDTQYF. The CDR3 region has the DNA TGTGCCAGCCGCGGGGACACAGATACGCAGTATTTT.

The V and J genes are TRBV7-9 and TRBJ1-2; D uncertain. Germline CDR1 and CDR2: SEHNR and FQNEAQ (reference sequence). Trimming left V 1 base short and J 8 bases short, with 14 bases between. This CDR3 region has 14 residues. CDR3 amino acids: CASSLVSYTGGYTF. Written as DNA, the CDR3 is TGTGCCAGCAGCTTAGTTAGTTACACGGGCGGCTACACCTTC.

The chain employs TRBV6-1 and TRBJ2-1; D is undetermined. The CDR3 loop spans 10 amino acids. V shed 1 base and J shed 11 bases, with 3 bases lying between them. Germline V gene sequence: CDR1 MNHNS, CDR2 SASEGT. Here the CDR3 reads CASSEVKQFF. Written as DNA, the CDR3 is TGTGCCAGCAGTGAAGTAAAGCAGTTCTTC.

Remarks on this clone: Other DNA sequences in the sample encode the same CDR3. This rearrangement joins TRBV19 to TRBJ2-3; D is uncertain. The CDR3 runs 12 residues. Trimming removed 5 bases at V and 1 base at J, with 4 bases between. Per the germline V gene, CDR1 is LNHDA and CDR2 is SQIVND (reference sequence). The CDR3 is CASSLGTDTQYF. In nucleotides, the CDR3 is TGTGCCAGTAGTCTCGGCACAGATACGCAGTATTTT.

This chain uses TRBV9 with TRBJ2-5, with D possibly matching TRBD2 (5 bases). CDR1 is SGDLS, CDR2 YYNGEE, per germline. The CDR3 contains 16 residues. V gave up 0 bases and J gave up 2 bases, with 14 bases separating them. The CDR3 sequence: CASSVELSSGQETQYF. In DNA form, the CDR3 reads TGTGCCAGCAGCGTAGAACTTAGCTCGGGGCAAGAGACCCAGTACTTC.

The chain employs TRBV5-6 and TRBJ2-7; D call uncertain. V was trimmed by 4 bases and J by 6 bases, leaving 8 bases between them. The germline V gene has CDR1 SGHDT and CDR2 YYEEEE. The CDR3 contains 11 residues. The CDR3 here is CASSAGPEQYF. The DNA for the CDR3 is TGTGCCAGCAGCGCCGGTCCCGAGCAGTACTTC.

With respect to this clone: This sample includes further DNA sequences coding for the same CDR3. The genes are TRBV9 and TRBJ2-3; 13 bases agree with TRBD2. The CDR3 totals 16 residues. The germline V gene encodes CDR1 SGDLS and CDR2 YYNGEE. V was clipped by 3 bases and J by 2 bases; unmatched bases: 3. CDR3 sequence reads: CASSETSGRATDTQYF. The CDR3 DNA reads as TGTGCCAGCAGCGAAACTAGCGGGAGGGCCACAGATACGCAGTATTTT.

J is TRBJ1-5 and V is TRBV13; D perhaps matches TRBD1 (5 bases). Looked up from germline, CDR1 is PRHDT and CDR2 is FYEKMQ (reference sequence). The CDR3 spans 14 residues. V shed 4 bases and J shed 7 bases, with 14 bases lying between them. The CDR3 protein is CASSSGGRAQPQHF. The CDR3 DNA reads TGTGCCAGCAGCTCGGGTGGCAGGGCGCAGCCCCAGCATTTT. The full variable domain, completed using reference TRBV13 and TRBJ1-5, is AAGVIQSPRHLIKEKRETATLKCYPIPRHDTVYWYQQGPGQDPQFLISFYEKMQSDKGSIPDRFSAQQFSDYHSELNMSSLELGDSALYFCASSSGGRAQPQHFGDGTRLSIL.

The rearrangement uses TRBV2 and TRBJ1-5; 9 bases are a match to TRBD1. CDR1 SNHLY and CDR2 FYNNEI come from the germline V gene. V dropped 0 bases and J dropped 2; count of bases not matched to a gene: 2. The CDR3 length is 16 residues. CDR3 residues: CASSEAGDRGNQPQHF. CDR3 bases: TGTGCCAGCAGTGAAGCGGGGGACAGGGGCAATCAGCCCCAGCATTTT.

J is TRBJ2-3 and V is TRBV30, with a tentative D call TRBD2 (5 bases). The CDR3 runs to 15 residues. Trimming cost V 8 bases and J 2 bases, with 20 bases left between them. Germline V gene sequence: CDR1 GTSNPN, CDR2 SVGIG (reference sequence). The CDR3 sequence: CAGGGKVLITDTQYF. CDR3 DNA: TGTGCCGGAGGCGGTAAAGTCTTGATCACAGATACGCAGTATTTT. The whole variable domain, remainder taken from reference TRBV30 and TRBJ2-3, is SQTIHQWPATLVQPVGSPLSLECTVEGTSNPNLYWYRQAAGRGLQLLFYSVGIGQISSEVPQNLSASRPQDRQFILSSKKLLLSDSGFYLCAGGGKVLITDTQYFGPGTRLTVL.

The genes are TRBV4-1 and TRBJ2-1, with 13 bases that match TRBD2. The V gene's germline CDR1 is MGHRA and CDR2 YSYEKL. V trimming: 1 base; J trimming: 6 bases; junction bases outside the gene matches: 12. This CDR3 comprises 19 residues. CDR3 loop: CASSQASLLAGGLGNEQFF. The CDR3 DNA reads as TGCGCCAGCAGCCAAGCCAGTTTACTAGCGGGAGGGTTAGGCAATGAGCAGTTCTTC.

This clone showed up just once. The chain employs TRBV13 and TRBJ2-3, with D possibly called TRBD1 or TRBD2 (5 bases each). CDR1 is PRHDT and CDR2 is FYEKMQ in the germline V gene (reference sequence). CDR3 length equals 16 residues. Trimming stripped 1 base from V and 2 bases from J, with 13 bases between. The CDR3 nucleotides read TGTGCCAGCAGCTTAGTGTTAGGGGACCACACAGATACGCAGTATTTT. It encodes CASSLVLGDHTDTQYF.

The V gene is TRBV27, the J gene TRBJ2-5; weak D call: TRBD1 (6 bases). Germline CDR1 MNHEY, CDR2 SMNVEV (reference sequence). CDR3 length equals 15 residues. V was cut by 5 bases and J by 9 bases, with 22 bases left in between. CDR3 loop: CASSLYTGTKWAQYF. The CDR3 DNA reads TGTGCCAGCAGTCTGTATACAGGGACCAAATGGGCCCAGTACTTC.

CDR3 residues: CASSWGQGTYNEQFF. DNA for the CDR3: TGTGCCAGCAGCTGGGGACAGGGAACCTACAATGAGCAGTTCTTC. This chain connects TRBV28 to TRBJ2-1; 9 bases are a match to TRBD1. CDR1 and CDR2 from the germline V gene are MDHEN and SYDVKM. CDR3 length: 15 residues. J gave up 2 bases and V 6 bases, and 5 bases lay outside the gene matches.

As DNA, the CDR3 is TGTGCCAGCAGTCCTACCAACTCCAAGGTTGGCAATCAGCCCCAGCATTTT. Translating gives CASSPTNSKVGNQPQHF. The rearrangement uses TRBV28 and TRBJ1-5; D remains unclear. Germline lookup yields CDR1 MDHEN and CDR2 SYDVKM. This CDR3 has 17 residues. Deletions cut 5 bases from V and 2 bases from J, with 19 bases between.

The CDR3 coding sequence is TGTGCCAGCAGTAGACTCGGGACGGAATTTAACACCGGGGAGCTGTTTTTT. Amino acid sequence: CASSRLGTEFNTGELFF. The rearrangement uses TRBV27 and TRBJ2-2; D assignment may be TRBD1 or TRBD2 (5 bases each). Deletions cut 5 bases from V and 2 bases from J, with 18 bases between. CDR1 is MNHEY, CDR2 SMNVEV, per germline (reference sequence). The CDR3 has 17 residues.

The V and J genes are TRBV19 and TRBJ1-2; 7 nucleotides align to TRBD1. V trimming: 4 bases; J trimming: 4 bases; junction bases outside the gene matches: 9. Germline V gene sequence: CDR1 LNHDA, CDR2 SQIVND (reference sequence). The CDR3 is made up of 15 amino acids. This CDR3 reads CASSTHRGNGYGYTF. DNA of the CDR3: TGTGCCAGTAGTACCCACAGGGGTAACGGCTATGGCTACACCTTC.

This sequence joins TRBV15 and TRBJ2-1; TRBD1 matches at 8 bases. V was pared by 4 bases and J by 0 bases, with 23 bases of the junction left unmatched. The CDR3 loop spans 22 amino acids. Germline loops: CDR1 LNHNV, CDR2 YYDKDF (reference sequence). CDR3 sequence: CATSTTGGIVPLTLSSYNEQFF. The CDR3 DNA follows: TGTGCCACCAGCACTACAGGGGGGATAGTACCCCTGACCCTGAGCTCCTACAATGAGCAGTTCTTC.

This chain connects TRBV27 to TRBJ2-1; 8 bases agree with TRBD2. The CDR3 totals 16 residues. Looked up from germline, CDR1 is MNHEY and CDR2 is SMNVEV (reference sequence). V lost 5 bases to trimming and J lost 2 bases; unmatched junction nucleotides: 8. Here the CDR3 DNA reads TGTGCCAGCAGTACGTCAGCGGGAGACGCCTACAATGAGCAGTTCTTC. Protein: CASSTSAGDAYNEQFF.

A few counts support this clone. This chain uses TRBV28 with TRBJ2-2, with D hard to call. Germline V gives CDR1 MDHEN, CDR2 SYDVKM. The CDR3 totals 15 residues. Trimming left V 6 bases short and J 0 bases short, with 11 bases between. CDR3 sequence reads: CASSHEDSNTGELFF. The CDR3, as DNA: TGTGCCAGCAGCCACGAGGATTCGAACACCGGGGAGCTGTTTTTT.